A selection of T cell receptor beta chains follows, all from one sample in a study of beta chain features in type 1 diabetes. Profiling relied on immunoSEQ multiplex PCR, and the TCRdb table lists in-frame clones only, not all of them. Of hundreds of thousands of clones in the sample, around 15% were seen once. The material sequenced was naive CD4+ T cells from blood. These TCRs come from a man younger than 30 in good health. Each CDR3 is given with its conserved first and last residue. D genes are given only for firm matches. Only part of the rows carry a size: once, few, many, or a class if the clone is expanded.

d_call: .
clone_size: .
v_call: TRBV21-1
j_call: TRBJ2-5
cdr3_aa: CASSKVGDGTLPLLRTQYF
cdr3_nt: .

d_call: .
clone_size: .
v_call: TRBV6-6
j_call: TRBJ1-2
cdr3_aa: CASLRGFGYTF
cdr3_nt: TGTGCCAGCCTTAGGGGCTTTGGCTACACCTTC

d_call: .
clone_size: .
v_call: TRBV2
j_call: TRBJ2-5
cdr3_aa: CASTQGPETQYF
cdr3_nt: TGTGCCAGCACGCAGGGCCCAGAGACCCAGTACTTC

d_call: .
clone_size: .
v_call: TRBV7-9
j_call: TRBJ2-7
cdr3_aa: CASSFLHPSPDSRWYEQYF
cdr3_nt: TGTGCCAGCAGCTTCCTCCACCCATCTCCGGACAGTCGGTGGTACGAGCAGTACTTC

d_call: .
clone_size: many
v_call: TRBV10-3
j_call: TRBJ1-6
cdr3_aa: CAISETTGSVHF
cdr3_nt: TGTGCCATCAGTGAGACTACAGGGTCAGTCCACTTT

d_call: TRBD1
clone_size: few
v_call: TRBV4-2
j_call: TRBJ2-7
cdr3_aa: CASSQDKGTGSYEQYF
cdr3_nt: TGTGCCAGCAGCCAAGATAAAGGGACAGGGTCCTACGAGCAGTACTTC

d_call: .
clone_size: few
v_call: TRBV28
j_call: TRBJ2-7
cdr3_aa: CASSLYEQYF
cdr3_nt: TGTGCCAGCAGCCTCTACGAGCAGTACTTC

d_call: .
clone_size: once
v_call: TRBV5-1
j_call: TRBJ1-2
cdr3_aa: CASTLRAGATYGYTF
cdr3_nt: TGCGCCAGCACCTTGAGGGCAGGGGCCACTTATGGCTACACCTTC

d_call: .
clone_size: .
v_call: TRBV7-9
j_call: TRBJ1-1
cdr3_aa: CASKPAGLNTEAFF
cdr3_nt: TGTGCCAGCAAACCCGCGGGGCTGAACACTGAAGCTTTCTTT

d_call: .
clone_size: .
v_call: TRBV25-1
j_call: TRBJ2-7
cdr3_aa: CASAGGFYEQYF
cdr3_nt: TGTGCCAGCGCCGGAGGTTTCTACGAGCAGTACTTC

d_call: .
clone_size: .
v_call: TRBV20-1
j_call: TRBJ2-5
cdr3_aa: CSARTLETQYF
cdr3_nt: TGCAGTGCTCGGACCCTGGAGACCCAGTACTTC

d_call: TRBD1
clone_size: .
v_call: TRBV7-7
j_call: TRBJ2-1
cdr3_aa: CASSRDRGSYNEQFF
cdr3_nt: TGTGCCAGCAGCCGGGACAGGGGTTCCTACAATGAGCAGTTCTTC

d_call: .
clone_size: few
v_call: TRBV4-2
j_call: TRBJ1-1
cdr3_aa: CASSQGRQDFMNTEAFF
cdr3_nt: TGTGCCAGCAGCCAAGGGCGACAGGATTTTATGAACACTGAAGCTTTCTTT

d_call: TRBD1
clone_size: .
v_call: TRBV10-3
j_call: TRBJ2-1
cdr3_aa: CAMGQGAQDSYNEQFF
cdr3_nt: TGTGCCATGGGACAGGGGGCGCAGGATTCCTACAATGAGCAGTTCTTC

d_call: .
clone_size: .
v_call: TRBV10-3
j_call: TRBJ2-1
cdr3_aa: CAISDLLGDEQFF
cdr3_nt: TGTGCCATCAGTGACCTCCTGGGAGATGAGCAGTTCTTC

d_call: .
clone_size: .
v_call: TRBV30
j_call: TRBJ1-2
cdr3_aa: CAWGGRVSHGYTF
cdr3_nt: TGTGCCTGGGGCGGCAGGGTCTCCCATGGCTACACCTTC

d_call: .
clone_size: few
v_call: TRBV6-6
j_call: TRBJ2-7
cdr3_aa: CASRRGGVSIYEQYF
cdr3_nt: TGTGCCAGCAGGAGAGGCGGGGTATCAATCTACGAGCAGTACTTC

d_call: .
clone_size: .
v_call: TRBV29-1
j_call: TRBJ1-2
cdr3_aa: CSVVRQPNYGYTF
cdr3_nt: TGCAGCGTTGTGAGGCAGCCTAACTATGGCTACACCTTC

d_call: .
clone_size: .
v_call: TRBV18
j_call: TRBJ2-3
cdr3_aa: CASSPLEGQSTDTQYF
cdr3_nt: TGTGCCAGCTCACCCTTAGAAGGACAGAGCACAGATACGCAGTATTTT

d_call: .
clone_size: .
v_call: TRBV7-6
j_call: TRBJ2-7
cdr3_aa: CASSSPGYEQYF
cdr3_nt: TGTGCCAGCAGCTCCCCGGGATACGAGCAGTACTTC

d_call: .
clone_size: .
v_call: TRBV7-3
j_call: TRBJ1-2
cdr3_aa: CASSKAGTYGYTF
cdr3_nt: TGTGCCAGCAGCAAGGCAGGCACCTATGGCTACACCTTC

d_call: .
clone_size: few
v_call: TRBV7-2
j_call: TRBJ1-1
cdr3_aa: CASSGSLNTEAFF
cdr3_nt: TGTGCCAGCAGCGGATCCTTGAACACTGAAGCTTTCTTT

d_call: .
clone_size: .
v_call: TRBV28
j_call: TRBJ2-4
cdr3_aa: CATRRENIQYF
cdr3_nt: TGTGCCACACGGAGGGAAAACATTCAGTACTTC

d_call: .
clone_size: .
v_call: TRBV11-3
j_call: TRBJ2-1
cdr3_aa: CASSLDLLGQNNEQFF
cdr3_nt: TGTGCCAGCAGCTTAGACCTACTGGGACAAAACAATGAGCAGTTCTTC

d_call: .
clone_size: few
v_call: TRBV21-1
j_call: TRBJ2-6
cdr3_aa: CASSKENRRTGFGSGANVLTF
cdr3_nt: .

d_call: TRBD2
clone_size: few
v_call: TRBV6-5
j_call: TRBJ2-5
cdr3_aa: CASRLTSGGSQYF
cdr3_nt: TGTGCCAGCAGGTTGACTAGCGGGGGGTCCCAGTACTTC

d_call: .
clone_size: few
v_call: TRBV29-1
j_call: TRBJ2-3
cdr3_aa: CSVGRGSTDTQYF
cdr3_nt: TGCAGCGTTGGGCGGGGTAGCACAGATACGCAGTATTTT

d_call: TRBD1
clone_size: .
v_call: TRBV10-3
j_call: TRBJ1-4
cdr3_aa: CAIQGDNEKLFF
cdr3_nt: TGTGCCATCCAGGGGGATAATGAAAAACTGTTTTTT

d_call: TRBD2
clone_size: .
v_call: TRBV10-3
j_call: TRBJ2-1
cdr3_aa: CAITMGLAAVNEQFF
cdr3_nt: TGTGCCATCACCATGGGACTAGCCGCCGTCAATGAGCAGTTCTTC

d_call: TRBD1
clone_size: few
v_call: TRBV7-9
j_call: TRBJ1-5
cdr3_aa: CASSAGQGNQPQHF
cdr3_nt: TGTGCCAGCAGCGCAGGACAGGGTAATCAGCCCCAGCATTTT

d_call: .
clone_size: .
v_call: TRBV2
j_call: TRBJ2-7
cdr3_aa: CASRGVLIYYEQYF
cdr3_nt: TGTGCCAGCAGGGGGGTTTTGATATACTACGAGCAGTACTTC

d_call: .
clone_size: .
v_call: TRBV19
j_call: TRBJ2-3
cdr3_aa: CAARQAFTDTQYF
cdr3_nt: TGTGCCGCTCGACAGGCCTTCACAGATACGCAGTATTTT

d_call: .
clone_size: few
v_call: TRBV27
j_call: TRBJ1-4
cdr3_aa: CASSLFGVSNEKLFF
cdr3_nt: TGTGCCAGCAGTTTATTTGGGGTATCGAATGAAAAACTGTTTTTT

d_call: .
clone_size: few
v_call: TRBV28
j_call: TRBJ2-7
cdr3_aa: CASRLVTEAFYEQYF
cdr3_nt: TGTGCCAGCAGACTAGTCACCGAGGCGTTCTACGAGCAGTACTTC

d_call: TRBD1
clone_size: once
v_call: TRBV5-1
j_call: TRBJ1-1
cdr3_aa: CASSLNTGGSIVAFF
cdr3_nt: TGCGCCAGCAGCTTGAACACAGGGGGCTCAATCGTAGCTTTCTTT

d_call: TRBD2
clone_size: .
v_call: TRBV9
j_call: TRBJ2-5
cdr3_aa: CASSVGTSGLGETQYF
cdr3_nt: TGTGCCAGCAGCGTCGGGACTAGCGGTCTAGGGGAGACCCAGTACTTC